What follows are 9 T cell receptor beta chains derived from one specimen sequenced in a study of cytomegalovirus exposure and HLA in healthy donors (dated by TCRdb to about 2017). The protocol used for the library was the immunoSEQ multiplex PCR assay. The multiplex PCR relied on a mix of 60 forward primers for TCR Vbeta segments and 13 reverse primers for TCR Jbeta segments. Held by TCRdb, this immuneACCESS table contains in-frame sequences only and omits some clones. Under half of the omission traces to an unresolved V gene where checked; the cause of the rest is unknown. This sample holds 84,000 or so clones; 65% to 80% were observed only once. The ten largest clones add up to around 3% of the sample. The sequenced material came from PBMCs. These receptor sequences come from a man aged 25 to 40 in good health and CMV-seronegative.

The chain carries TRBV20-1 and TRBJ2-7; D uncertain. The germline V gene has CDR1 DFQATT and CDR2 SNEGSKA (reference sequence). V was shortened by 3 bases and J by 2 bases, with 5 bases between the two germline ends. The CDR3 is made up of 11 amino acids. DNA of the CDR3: TGCAGTGCTAGTCAGACCTACGAGCAGTACTTC. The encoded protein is CSASQTYEQYF.

CDR3 nucleotide sequence: TGTGCCAGCAGCTCAGGGGACGGGTGGAGCGAGCAGTACTTC. This sequence encodes CASSSGDGWSEQYF. The chain uses TRBV7-2 and TRBJ2-7, with D possibly TRBD1 on 6 matching bases. The CDR3 is made up of 14 amino acids. Trimming left V 4 bases short and J 6 bases short, with 16 bases between. Germline V gene sequence: CDR1 SGHTA, CDR2 FQGNSA.

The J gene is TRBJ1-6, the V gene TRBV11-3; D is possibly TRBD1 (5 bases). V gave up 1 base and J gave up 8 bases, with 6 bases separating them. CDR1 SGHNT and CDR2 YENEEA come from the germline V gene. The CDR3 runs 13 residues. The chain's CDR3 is CASSLATDSPLHF. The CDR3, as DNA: TGTGCCAGCAGCTTAGCGACAGATTCACCCCTCCACTTT.

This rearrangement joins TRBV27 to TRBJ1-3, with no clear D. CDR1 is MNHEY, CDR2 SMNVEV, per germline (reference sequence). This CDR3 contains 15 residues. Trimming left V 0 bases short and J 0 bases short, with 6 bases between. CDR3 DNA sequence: TGTGCCAGCAGTTTATCGTCAGTCTCTGGAAACACCATATATTTT. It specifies CASSLSSVSGNTIYF.

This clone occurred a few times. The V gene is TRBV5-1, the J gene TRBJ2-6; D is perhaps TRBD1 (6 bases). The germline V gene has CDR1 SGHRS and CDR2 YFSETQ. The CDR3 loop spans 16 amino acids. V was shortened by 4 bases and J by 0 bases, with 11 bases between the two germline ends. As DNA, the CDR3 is TGCGCCAGCAGCCCGGACAGTTTCTCTGGGGCCAACGTCCTGACTTTC. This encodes CASSPDSFSGANVLTF.

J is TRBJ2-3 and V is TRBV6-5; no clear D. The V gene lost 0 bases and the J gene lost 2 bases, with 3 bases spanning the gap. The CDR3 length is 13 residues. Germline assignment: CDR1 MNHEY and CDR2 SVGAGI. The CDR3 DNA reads TGTGCCAGCAGTTACTCCTACACAGATACGCAGTATTTT. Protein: CASSYSYTDTQYF.

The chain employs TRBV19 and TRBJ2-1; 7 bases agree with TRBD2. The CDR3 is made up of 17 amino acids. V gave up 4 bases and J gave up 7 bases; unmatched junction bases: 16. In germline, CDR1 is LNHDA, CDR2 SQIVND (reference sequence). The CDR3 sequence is CASSTQTGRPPRNEQFF. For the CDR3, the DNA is TGTGCCAGTAGTACGCAGACCGGGAGGCCCCCACGGAATGAGCAGTTCTTC.

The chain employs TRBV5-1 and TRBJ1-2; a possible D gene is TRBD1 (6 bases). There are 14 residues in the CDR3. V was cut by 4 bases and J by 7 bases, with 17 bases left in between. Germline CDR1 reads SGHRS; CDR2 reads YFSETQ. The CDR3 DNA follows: TGCGCCAGCAGCGCCATAGCAGGGGAGTCTGGCTACACCTTC. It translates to CASSAIAGESGYTF.

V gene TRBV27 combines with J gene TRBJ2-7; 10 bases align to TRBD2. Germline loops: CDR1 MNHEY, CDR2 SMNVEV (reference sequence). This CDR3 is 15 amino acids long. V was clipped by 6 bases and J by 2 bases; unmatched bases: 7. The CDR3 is CASRYSGGGPYEQYF. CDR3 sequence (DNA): TGTGCCAGCAGATACAGCGGGGGGGGTCCCTACGAGCAGTACTTC.